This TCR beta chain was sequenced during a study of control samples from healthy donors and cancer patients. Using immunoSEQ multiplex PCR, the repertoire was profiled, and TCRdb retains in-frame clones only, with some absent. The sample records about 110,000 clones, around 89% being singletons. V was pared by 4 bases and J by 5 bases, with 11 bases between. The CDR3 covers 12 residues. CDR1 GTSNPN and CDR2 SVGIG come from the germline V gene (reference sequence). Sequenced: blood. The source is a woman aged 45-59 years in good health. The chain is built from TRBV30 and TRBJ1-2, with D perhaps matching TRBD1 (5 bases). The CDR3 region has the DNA TGTGCCTGGACCCGGGGGGTTTATGGCTACACCTTC. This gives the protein CAWTRGVYGYTF.